What follows are 18 T cell receptor beta chains derived from one specimen sequenced in a study of blood T cell repertoires in COVID-19. Only in-frame clones appear in the TCRdb table, and some are missing; sequencing was by immunoSEQ multiplex PCR. The sample includes just over 95,000 clones, approximately 82% of them seen just once. Material for sequencing was peripheral blood. These receptors all stem from a man aged 55-75 years with acute or convalescent COVID-19.

CDR3 protein: CASSLGQGVWGEAFF. The CDR3 DNA follows: TGTGCCAGCAGCCTAGGGCAGGGGGTTTGGGGTGAAGCTTTCTTT. The chain employs TRBV7-8 and TRBJ1-1, with TRBD1 matching 7 bases. The CDR3 contains 15 residues. The V gene end was trimmed by 5 bases and the J gene end by 7 bases; junction bases not matched to a gene: 13. Germline values: CDR1 SGHVS, CDR2 FQNEAQ.

This clone has a handful of counts. The chain is built from TRBV25-1 and TRBJ2-7; 7 bases agree with TRBD1. From germline, CDR1 is MGHDK and CDR2 SYGVNS. The CDR3 is 17 residues long. The J segment lost 6 bases and the V segment lost 7 bases, leaving 21 bases of the junction unmatched. The CDR3, as DNA: TGTGCCAGCATGAAAAGAAGGACAGGTGGGCCCCCGGCCGAGCAGTACGTC. Protein product: CASMKRRTGGPPAEQYV.

This clone was seen more than once but under ten times. CDR3 region: CAWNTPRGAMTGELFF. Here the CDR3 DNA reads TGTGCCTGGAACACCCCGCGGGGGGCGATGACCGGGGAGCTGTTTTTT. The chain is built from TRBV30 and TRBJ2-2; 8 bases map to TRBD2. The CDR3 is 16 residues long. Trimming took 4 bases from V and 5 from J; bases not matched to a gene: 12. Germline-derived CDR1 and CDR2 are GTSNPN and SVGIG (reference sequence).

This clone has just one count. In the same sample, other DNA sequences code for this CDR3. This rearrangement joins TRBV6-5 to TRBJ1-3; D gene ambiguous. Per the germline V gene, CDR1 is MNHEY and CDR2 is SVGAGI. Between the trimmed V and J ends, which lost 1 base and 2 bases, there was a span of 6 bases. CDR3 length: 14 residues. Written as DNA, the CDR3 is TGTGCCAGCAGTTACTTGGCGGCTGGAAACACCATATATTTT. It yields the protein CASSYLAAGNTIYF.

This clone was counted a single time. The chain combines TRBV4-3 with TRBJ2-3; 7 nucleotides line up with TRBD2. V lost 0 bases and J lost 3; bases outside the gene matches: 12. Germline loops: CDR1 LGHNA, CDR2 YSLEER. CDR3 size: 18 residues. This CDR3 reads CASSQDLGGGTLTDTQYF. The CDR3 DNA reads TGCGCCAGCAGCCAAGATCTTGGGGGGGGGACTTTAACAGATACGCAGTATTTT.

This rearrangement joins TRBV27 to TRBJ2-3; TRBD1 agrees at 7 bases. The CDR3 has 16 residues. CDR1 MNHEY and CDR2 SMNVEV come from the germline V gene (reference sequence). Unmatched junction bases numbered 6, after V lost 0 bases and J lost 3 bases. The CDR3 nucleotides are TGTGCCAGCAGTTTATCGAGGGGGCCCGGTACAGATACGCAGTATTTT. Protein sequence: CASSLSRGPGTDTQYF.

V gene TRBV19 combines with J gene TRBJ1-1; perhaps TRBD1 as D (5 bases). The CDR3 consists of 12 residues. Germline CDR1 and CDR2: LNHDA and SQIVND (reference sequence). V was pared by 1 base and J by 11 bases, with 11 bases between. The CDR3 DNA reads TGTGCCAGTAGTATAGGGGGCCTGAAGGCTTTCTTT. This codes for CASSIGGLKAFF.

This chain joins TRBV28 and TRBJ2-3; D may be TRBD2 (5 bases). The germline V gene has CDR1 MDHEN and CDR2 SYDVKM. The V gene lost 8 bases and the J gene lost 5 bases, with 14 bases spanning the gap. This CDR3 spans 13 amino acids. CDR3 residues: CASGAASKDTQYF. CDR3 nucleotide sequence: TGTGCCAGCGGAGCGGCATCGAAAGATACGCAGTATTTT.

This chain connects TRBV6-5 to TRBJ2-1, with unresolved D. V lost 10 bases to trimming and J lost 5 bases, with 9 bases between them. CDR3 length: 11 amino acids. Germline CDR1 reads MNHEY; CDR2 reads SVGAGI. In DNA, the CDR3 is TGTGCCACCCATCGGGACAATGAGCAGTTCTTC. It translates to CATHRDNEQFF.

This clone was observed a handful of times. The rearrangement links TRBV6-5 to TRBJ2-1; no clear D. The CDR3 runs 14 residues. Germline V gene lookup returns CDR1 MNHEY and CDR2 SVGAGI. Deletions cut 0 bases from V and 6 bases from J, with 9 bases between. The CDR3 reads CASSYSEQTNEQFF. The CDR3 nucleotides are TGTGCCAGCAGTTACTCCGAACAGACCAATGAGCAGTTCTTC.

The V gene is TRBV5-6, the J gene TRBJ2-2; the D gene is possibly TRBD1 (5 bases). This CDR3 comprises 13 residues. V was clipped by 4 bases and J by 3 bases, with 7 bases between them. From germline, CDR1 is SGHDT and CDR2 YYEEEE. As DNA, the CDR3 is TGTGCCAGCAGCGGACATGACACCGGGGAGCTGTTTTTT. As protein: CASSGHDTGELFF.

The chain links TRBV6-4 to TRBJ1-2; 9 bases agree with TRBD1. Germline CDR1 and CDR2: MRHNA and SNTAGT. V gave up 8 bases and J gave up 8 bases; unmatched junction bases: 12. The CDR3 contains 14 residues. The CDR3 here is CASSVQGASEGYTF. The CDR3 coding sequence is TGTGCCAGCTCCGTACAGGGGGCCTCGGAAGGCTACACCTTC.

This clone was recorded only once. The chain couples TRBV3-1 (or the pseudogene TRBV3-2) to TRBJ1-4; D gene unclear. Germline CDR1 LGHDT, CDR2 YNNKEL (reference sequence). This CDR3 is built from 14 residues. Trimming shortened V by 1 base and J by 5 bases, and 8 bases separated the two germline ends. CDR3 residues: CASSQGTVNEKLFF. The CDR3 DNA reads TGTGCCAGCAGCCAAGGAACAGTGAATGAAAAACTGTTTTTT.

V is TRBV5-6 and J is TRBJ2-7; a possible D gene is TRBD2 (6 bases). V dropped 2 bases and J dropped 3 bases, with 15 bases sitting between them. From germline, CDR1 is SGHDT and CDR2 YYEEEE. The CDR3 covers 15 residues. CDR3 nucleotide sequence: TGTGCCAGCAGCTTAACGGGGGTGACAAACTACGAGCAGTACGTC. Translated, it gives CASSLTGVTNYEQYV.

This clone was seen more than once but under ten times. The chain has TRBV27 and TRBJ1-1; 8 bases are a match to TRBD1. Germline V gives CDR1 MNHEY, CDR2 SMNVEV (reference sequence). The ends lost 5 bases at V and 0 bases at J; junction bases unmatched: 8. This CDR3 contains 16 residues. CDR3 residues: CASSNRGEIMNTEAFF. Here the CDR3 DNA reads TGTGCCAGCAGTAACAGGGGGGAGATCATGAACACTGAAGCTTTCTTT.

The chain is built from TRBV24-1 and TRBJ2-3; 11 bases agree with TRBD1. The CDR3 consists of 15 residues. From germline, CDR1 is KGHDR and CDR2 SFDVKD. After removal of 5 bases from V and 2 bases from J, the junction contained 2 bases not matched to a gene. The CDR3 loop reads CATSAGQGATDTQYF. The CDR3 DNA follows: TGTGCCACCAGTGCCGGACAGGGGGCCACAGATACGCAGTATTTT.

The chain carries TRBV9 and TRBJ1-4; D is undetermined. Trimming cost V 0 bases and J 6 bases, with 12 bases left between them. The germline gives CDR1 SGDLS, CDR2 YYNGEE. CDR3 length equals 15 residues. As DNA, the CDR3 is TGTGCCAGCAGCGTAGGCGGAAATAGGTATGAAAAACTGTTTTTT. Translation: CASSVGGNRYEKLFF.

The chain has TRBV19 and TRBJ2-2; TRBD2 matches 10 bases. V lost 5 bases to trimming and J lost 2 bases; unmatched junction nucleotides: 17. CDR3 length: 20 amino acids. CDR1 and CDR2 from the germline V gene are LNHDA and SQIVND (reference sequence). CDR3 sequence (DNA): TGTGCCAGTAGTTCCCCCTATATCAGCGGGAGGGAACACAACACCGGGGAGCTGTTTTTT. This sequence encodes CASSSPYISGREHNTGELFF.